This TCR beta chain was profiled in a study of beta chain features in type 1 diabetes. Notes on the study in general: Among all four CD4+ subsets, Type 1 diabetes patients had TCRB CDR3s that were moderately but significantly shorter.

Points on this clone: The antigen is undetermined.

Every bit of the isolated RNA underwent reverse transcription, so sequencing read expressed TCRB transcripts. Naive, central memory and regulatory T cell samples came to a mean of roughly 4 million reads. Sequenced by immunoSEQ multiplex PCR; TCRdb stores in-frame clones only, minus some. The sample contains 100,000 to 150,000 clones, around a sixth of which appear only once. The germline CDR1 and CDR2 sequences are SQVTM and ANQGSEA. The CDR3 has 14 residues. Blood was drawn once from each donor into heparinised tubes. The draws averaged about 0.11 L. The sequence was obtained from a man aged 18 to 30 with type 1 diabetes. Sequences were obtained from central memory CD4+ T cells from blood. V is TRBV29-1 and J is TRBJ2-3; 11 bases align to TRBD2. This CDR3 reads CTTSGGASTDTQYF. The CDR3 coding sequence is TGCACAACTAGCGGGGGAGCTAGCACAGATACGCAGTATTTT.